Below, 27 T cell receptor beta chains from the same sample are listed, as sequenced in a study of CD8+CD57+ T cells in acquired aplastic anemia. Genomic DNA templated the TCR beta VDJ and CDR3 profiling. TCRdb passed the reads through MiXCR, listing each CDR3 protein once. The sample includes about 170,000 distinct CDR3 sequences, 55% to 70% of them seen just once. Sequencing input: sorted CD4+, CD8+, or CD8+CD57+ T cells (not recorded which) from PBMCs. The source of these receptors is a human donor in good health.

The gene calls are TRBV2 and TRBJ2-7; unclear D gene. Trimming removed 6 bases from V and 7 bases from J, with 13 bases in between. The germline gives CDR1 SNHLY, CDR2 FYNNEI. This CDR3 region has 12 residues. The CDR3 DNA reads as TGTGCCAGCAGCAGCGTCACTCGGGAGCAGTACTTC. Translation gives CASSSVTREQYF.

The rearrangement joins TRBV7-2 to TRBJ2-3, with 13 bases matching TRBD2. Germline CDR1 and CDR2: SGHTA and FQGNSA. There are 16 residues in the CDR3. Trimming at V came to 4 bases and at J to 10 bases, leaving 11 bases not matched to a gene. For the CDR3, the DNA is TGTGCCAGCAGCTCAGGACTAGCGGGAGTTTTGGCGGCGCAGTATTTT. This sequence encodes CASSSGLAGVLAAQYF.

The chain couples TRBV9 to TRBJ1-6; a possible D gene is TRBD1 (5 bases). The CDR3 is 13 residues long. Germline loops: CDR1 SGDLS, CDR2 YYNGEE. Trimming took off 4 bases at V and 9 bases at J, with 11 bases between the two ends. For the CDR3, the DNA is TGTGCCAGCAGCCTCGGGACGACTTCACCCCTCCACTTT. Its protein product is CASSLGTTSPLHF.

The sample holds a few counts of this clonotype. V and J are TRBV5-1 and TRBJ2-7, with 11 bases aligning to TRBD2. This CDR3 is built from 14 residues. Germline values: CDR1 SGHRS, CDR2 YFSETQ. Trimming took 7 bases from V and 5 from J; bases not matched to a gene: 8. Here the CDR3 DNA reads TGCGCCAGCCGTAGCGGGAGGGCCGATCACGAGCAGTACTTC. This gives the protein CASRSGRADHEQYF. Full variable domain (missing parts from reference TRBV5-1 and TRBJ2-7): KAGVTQTPRYLIKTRGQQVTLSCSPISGHRSVSWYQQTPGQGLQFLFEYFSETQRNKGNFPGRFSGRQFSNSRSEMNVSTLELGDSALYLCASRSGRADHEQYFGPGTRLTVT.

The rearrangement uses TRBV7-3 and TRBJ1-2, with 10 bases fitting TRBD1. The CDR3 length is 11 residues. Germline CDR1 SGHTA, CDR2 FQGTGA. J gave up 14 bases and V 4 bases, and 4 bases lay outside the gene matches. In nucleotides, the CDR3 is TGTGCCAGCAGCTCGGGACAGGGGCGAACCTTC. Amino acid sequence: CASSSGQGRTF. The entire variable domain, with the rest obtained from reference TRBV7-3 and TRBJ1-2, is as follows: GAGVSQTPSNKVTEKGKYVELRCDPISGHTALYWYRQSLGQGPEFLIYFQGTGAADDSGLPNDRFFAVRPEGSVSTLKIQRTERGDSAVYLCASSSGQGRTFGSGTRLTVV.

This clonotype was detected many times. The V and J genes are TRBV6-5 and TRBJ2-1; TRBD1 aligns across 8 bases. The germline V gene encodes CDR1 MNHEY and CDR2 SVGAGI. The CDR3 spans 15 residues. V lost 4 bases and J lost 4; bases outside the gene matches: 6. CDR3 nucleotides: TGTGCCAGCAGTTCAACCAACAGGGGGTACAATGAGCAGTTCTTC. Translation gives CASSSTNRGYNEQFF.

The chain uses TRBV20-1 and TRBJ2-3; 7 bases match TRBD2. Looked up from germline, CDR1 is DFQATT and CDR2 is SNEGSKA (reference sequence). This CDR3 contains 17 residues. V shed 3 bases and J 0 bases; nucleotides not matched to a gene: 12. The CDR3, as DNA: TGCAGTGCTAGTCCTCTGGGGCGGGGGACTAGCACAGATACGCAGTATTTT. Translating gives CSASPLGRGTSTDTQYF.

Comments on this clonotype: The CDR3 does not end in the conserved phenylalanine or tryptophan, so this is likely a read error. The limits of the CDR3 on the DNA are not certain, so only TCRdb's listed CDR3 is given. The CDR3 region is CASSVGAGG. The gene calls are TRBV9 and TRBJ2-3; the listed D gene, TRBD1, was not tested against the DNA. The CDR3 adds up to 9 amino acids, both ends counted. Per the germline V gene, CDR1 is SGDLS and CDR2 is YYNGEE.

In nucleotides, the CDR3 is TGTGCCAGCAGCTTAAGGGCAGATACGCAGTATTTT. This encodes CASSLRADTQYF. This chain joins TRBV7-9 and TRBJ2-3, with D unclear. Germline V gene lookup returns CDR1 SEHNR and CDR2 FQNEAQ (reference sequence). The V and J ends lost 2 bases and 4 bases respectively, with 4 bases between them. This CDR3 comprises 12 residues.

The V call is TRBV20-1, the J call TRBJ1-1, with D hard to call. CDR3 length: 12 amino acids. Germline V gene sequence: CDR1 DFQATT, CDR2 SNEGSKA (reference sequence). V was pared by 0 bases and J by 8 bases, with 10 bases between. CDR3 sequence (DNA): TGCAGTGCTAGAGAATTGGGTAGGGAAGCTTTCTTT. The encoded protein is CSARELGREAFF.

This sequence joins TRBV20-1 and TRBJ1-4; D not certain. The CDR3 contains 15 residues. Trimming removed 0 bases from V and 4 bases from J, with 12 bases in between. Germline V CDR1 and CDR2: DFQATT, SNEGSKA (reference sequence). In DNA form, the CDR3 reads TGCAGTGCTAGAGATTTCGGGCGAATTAATGAAAAACTGTTTTTT. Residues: CSARDFGRINEKLFF.

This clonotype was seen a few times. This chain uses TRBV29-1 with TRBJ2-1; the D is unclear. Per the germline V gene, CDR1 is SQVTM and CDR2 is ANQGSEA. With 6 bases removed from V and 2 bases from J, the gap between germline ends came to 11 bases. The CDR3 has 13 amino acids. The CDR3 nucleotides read TGCAGCGTCGCTTCAAGGCCCTACAATGAGCAGTTCTTC. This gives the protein CSVASRPYNEQFF.

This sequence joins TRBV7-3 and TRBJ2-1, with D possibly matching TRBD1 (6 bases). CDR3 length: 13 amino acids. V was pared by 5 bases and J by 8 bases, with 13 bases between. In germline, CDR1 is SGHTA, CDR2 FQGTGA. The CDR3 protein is CASSLISGDEQFF. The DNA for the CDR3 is TGTGCCAGCAGCCTAATTTCAGGGGATGAGCAGTTCTTC.

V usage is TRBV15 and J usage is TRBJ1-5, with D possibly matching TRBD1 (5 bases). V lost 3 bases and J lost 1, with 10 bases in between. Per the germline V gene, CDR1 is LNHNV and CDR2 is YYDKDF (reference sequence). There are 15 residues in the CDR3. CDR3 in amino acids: CATSRTQASNQPQHF. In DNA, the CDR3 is TGTGCCACCAGCAGGACACAGGCCAGCAATCAGCCCCAGCATTTT.

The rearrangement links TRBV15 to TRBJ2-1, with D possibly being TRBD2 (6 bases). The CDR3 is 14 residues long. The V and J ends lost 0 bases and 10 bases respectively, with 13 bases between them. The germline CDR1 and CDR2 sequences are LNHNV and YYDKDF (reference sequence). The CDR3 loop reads CATSRDLGDSEQFF. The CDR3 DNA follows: TGTGCCACCAGCAGAGATTTAGGGGACTCGGAGCAGTTCTTC.

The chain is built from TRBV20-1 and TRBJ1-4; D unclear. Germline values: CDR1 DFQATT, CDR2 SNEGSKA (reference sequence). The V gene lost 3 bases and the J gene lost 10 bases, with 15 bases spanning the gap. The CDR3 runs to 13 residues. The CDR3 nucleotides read TGCAGTGCTAGCGGGCAGGATGGCGGAAAACTGTTTTTT. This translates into CSASGQDGGKLFF.

Here the CDR3 reads CASSSSLAFF. The CDR3 coding sequence is TGCGCCAGCAGCTCATCCTTGGCTTTCTTT. The rearrangement joins TRBV5-1 to TRBJ1-1; D gene uncertain. This CDR3 has 10 residues. Germline V gene data show CDR1 as SGHRS and CDR2 as YFSETQ. The V end lost 3 bases, the J end lost 11 bases, and 8 bases lay between the germline ends.

DNA for the CDR3: TGCAGCGTTGAAGGAGGGACAGGGGCTAAATCTGGGGCCAACGTCCTGACTTTC. Translating it yields CSVEGGTGAKSGANVLTF. V and J are TRBV29-1 and TRBJ2-6, with 10 bases aligning to TRBD1. This CDR3 is 18 amino acids long. The V and J ends lost 1 base and 1 base, in that order; junction bases with no gene match: 7. CDR1 and CDR2 (germline): SQVTM, ANQGSEA.

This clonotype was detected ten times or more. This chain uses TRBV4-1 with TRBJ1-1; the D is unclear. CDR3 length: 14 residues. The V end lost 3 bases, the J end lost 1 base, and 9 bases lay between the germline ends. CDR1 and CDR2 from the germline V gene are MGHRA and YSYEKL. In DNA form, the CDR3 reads TGCGCCAGCAGCCAGTTTAAGGGGAACACTGAAGCTTTCTTT. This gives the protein CASSQFKGNTEAFF.

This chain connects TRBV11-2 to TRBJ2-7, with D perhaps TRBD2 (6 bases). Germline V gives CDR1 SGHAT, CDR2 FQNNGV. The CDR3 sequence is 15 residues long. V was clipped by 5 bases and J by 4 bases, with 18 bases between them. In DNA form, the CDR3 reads TGTGCCAGCAGCACCGTGACTAGTGCGGGTTACGAGCAGTACTTC. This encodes CASSTVTSAGYEQYF.

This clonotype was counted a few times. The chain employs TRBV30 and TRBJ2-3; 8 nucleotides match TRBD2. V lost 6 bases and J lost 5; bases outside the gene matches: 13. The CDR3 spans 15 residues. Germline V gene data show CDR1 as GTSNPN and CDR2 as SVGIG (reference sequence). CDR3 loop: CACSAGRAGGDTQYF. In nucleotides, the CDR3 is TGTGCCTGTTCCGCCGGGAGGGCTGGGGGAGATACGCAGTATTTT.

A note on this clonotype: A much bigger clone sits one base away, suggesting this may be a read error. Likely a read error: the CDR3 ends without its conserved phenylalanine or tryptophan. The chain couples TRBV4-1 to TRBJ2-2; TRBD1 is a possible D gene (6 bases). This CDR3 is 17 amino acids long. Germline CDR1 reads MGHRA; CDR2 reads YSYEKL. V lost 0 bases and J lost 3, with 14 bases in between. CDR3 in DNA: TGCGCCAGCAGCCAAGACGGCTCGGGACATGACACCGGGGAGCTGTTTCTT. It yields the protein CASSQDGSGHDTGELFL.

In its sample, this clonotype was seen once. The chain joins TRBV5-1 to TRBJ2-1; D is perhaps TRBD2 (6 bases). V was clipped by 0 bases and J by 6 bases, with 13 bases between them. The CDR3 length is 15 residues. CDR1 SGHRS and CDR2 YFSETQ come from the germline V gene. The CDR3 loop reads CASSLAGVFCNEQFF. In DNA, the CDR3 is TGCGCCAGCAGCTTGGCGGGGGTCTTCTGCAATGAGCAGTTCTTC.

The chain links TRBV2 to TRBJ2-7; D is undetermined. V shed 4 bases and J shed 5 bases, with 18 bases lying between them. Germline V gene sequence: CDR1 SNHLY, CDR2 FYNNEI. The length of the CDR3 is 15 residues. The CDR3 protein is CASSGSLVRQHEQYF. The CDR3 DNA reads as TGTGCCAGCAGTGGTAGTTTGGTAAGGCAACACGAGCAGTACTTC.

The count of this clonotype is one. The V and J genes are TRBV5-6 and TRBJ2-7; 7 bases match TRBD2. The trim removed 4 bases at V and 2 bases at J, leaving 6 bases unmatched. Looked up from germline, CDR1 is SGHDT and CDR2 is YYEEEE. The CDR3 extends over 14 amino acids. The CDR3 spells CASSPGGFTYEQYF. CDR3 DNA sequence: TGTGCCAGCAGCCCCGGGGGGTTCACCTACGAGCAGTACTTC. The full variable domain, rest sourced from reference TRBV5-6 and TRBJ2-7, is DAGVTQSPTHLIKTRGQQVTLRCSPKSGHDTVSWYQQALGQGPQFIFQYYEEEERQRGNFPDRFSGHQFPNYSSELNVNALLLGDSALYLCASSPGGFTYEQYFGPGTRLTVT.

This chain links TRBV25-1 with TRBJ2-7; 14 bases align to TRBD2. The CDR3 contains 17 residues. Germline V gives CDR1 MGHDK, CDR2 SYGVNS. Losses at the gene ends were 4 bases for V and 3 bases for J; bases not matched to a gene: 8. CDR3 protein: CASSARGGLAGVYEQYF. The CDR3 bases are TGTGCCAGCAGTGCTAGAGGGGGACTAGCGGGGGTCTACGAGCAGTACTTC.

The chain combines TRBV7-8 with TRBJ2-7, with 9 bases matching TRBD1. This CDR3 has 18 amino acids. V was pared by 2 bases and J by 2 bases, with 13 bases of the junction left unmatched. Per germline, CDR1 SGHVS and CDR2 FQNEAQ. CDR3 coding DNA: TGTGCCAGCAGCTTAACCAGAACACGGACAGGGGCCCCCTACGAGCAGTACTTC. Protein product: CASSLTRTRTGAPYEQYF.